This record looks at one T cell receptor beta chain sequence and its context. Its antigen is as yet unknown. This specimen comes from a study of cytomegalovirus exposure and HLA in healthy donors. Germline assignment: CDR1 SGDLS and CDR2 YYNGEE. CDR3 length equals 16 residues. The V gene lost 0 bases and the J gene lost 1 base, with 13 bases spanning the gap. A multiplex PCR was run with 60 Vbeta primers and 13 Jbeta primers. The assay was immunoSEQ multiplex PCR, and TCRdb's table has in-frame clones only and misses some. The profile shows around 170,000 clones, 84% of them singletons. Whole-study results and caveats: The study assumed roughly uniform donor sequencing depth for presence/absence analyses. It was reported in a later analysis that an Asian-associated ancestry cluster showed fewer N-insertions than the approximately 690-donor mean. While the bulk of TCR sequences proved rare, some public TCRs turned up in many donors.

Sequencing used PBMCs. The sequence derives from a boy between 2 and 10 years old in good health and CMV-seronegative. The chain uses TRBV9 and TRBJ1-1; no firm D call. The CDR3 loop reads CASSVGRERSNTEAFF. As DNA, the CDR3 is TGTGCCAGCAGCGTAGGAAGGGAGCGGTCGAACACTGAAGCTTTCTTT.